Here is one TCR beta chain with its context. A second PCR, run for about 7 to 11 cycles, used a sample-barcoded 5' primer plus a J-beta primer mix. Each CDR3 protein is one row after TCRdb ran MiXCR on the 5' RACE reads. The sample consists of about 1.6 million distinct CDR3 sequences, around 36% of them appearing once. This sample is drawn from a study of blood T cells in healthy people across ages. Looked up from germline, CDR1 is SGHRS and CDR2 is YFSETQ. The CDR3 has 16 amino acids. Trimming took off 0 bases at V and 1 base at J, with 10 bases between the two ends. This chain joins TRBV5-1 and TRBJ1-4; unclear D gene. The clonotype originates from a woman in her thirties in good health. The material sequenced was blood. The DNA of the CDR3 is TGCGCCAGCAGCTTGGACCCTGGAGGAACTAATGAAAAACTGTTTTTT. Its translation is CASSLDPGGTNEKLFF.